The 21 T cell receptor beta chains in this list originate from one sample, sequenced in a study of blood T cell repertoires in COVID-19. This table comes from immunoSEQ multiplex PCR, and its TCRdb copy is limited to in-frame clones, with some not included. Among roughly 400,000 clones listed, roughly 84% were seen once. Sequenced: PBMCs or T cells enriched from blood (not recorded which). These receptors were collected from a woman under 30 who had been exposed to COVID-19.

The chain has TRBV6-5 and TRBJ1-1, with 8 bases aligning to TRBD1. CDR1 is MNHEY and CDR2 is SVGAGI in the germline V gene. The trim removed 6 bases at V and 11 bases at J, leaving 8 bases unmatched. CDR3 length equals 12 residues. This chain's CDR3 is CASRPGQGRAFF. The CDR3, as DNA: TGTGCCAGCAGACCTGGACAGGGAAGGGCTTTCTTT.

As DNA, the CDR3 is TGTGCCAGCAGCTTGCTAGGGGGTCGAAATTCACCCCTCCACTTT. Translated, it gives CASSLLGGRNSPLHF. The chain joins TRBV7-2 to TRBJ1-6; D possibly corresponds to TRBD1 (6 bases). Deletions cut 3 bases from V and 7 bases from J, with 13 bases between. Germline V gene lookup returns CDR1 SGHTA and CDR2 FQGNSA. The CDR3 totals 15 residues.

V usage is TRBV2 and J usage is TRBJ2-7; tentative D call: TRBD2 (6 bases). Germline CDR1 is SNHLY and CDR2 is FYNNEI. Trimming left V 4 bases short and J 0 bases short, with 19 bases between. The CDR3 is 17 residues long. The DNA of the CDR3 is TGTGCCAGCAGTGGGGGGGTGTTAGGAGGGACCTCCTACGAGCAGTACTTC. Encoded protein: CASSGGVLGGTSYEQYF.

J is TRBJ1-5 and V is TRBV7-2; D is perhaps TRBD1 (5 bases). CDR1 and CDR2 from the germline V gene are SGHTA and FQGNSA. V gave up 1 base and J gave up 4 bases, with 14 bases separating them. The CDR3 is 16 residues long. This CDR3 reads CASSLGGQGFNQPQHF. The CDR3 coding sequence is TGTGCCAGCAGCTTAGGAGGTCAGGGTTTTAATCAGCCCCAGCATTTT.

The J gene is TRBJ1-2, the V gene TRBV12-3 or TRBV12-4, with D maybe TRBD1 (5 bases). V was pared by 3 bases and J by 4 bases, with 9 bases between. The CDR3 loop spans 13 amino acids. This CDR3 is CASSFDRAYGYTF. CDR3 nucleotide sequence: TGTGCCAGCAGTTTCGACAGAGCCTATGGCTACACCTTC.

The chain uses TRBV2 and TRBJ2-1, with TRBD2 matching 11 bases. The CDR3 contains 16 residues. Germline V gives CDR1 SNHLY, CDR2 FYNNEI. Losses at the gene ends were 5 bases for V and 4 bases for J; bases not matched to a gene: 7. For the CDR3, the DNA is TGTGCCAGCAGTTATGATACTAGCGGGAGATACAATGAGCAGTTCTTC. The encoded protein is CASSYDTSGRYNEQFF. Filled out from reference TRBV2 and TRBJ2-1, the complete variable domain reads EPEVTQTPSHQVTQMGQEVILRCVPISNHLYFYWYRQILGQKVEFLVSFYNNEISEKSEIFDDQFSVERPDGSNFTLKIRSTKLEDSAMYFCASSYDTSGRYNEQFFGPGTRLTVL.

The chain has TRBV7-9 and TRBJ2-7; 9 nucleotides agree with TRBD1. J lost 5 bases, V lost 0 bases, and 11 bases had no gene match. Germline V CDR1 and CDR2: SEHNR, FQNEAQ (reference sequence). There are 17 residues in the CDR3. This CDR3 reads CASSLAYEDRGSHEQYF. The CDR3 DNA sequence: TGTGCCAGCAGCTTAGCGTACGAGGACAGGGGATCCCACGAGCAGTACTTC.

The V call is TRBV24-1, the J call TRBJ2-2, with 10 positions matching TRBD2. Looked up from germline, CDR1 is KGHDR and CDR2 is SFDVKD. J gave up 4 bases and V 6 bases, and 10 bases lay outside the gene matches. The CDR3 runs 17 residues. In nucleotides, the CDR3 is TGTGCCACCAGTACCCCACGTAGCGGGAGGACCACCGGGGAGCTGTTTTTT. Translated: CATSTPRSGRTTGELFF.

CDR3 region: CASSLDGRGGDEQYF. The CDR3 DNA reads as TGCGCCAGCAGCTTGGACGGCAGGGGCGGTGACGAGCAGTACTTC. The chain has TRBV5-1 and TRBJ2-7; D might be TRBD1 (6 bases). CDR1 and CDR2 (germline): SGHRS, YFSETQ. This CDR3 has 15 residues. The germline V and J ends were trimmed by 0 bases and 5 bases, with 15 bases remaining between them.

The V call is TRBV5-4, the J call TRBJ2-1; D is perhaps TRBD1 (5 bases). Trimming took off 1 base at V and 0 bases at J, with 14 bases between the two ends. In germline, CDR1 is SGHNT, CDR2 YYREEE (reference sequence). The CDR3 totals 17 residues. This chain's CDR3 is CASSLSRGNPSYNEQFF. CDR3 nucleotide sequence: TGTGCCAGCAGCTTGTCTAGGGGTAACCCCTCCTACAATGAGCAGTTCTTC.

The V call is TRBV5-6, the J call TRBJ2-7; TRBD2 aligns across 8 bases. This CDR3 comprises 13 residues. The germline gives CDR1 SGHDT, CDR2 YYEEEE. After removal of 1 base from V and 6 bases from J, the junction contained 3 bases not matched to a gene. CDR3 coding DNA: TGTGCCAGCAGCTTGAAGGGGACTAGCGAGCAGTACTTC. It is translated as CASSLKGTSEQYF.

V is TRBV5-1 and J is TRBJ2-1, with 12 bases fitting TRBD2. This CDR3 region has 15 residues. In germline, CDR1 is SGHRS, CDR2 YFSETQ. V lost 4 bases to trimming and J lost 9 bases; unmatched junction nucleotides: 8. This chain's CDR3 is CASSTGLAGISEQFF. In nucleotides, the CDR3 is TGCGCCAGCAGCACCGGACTAGCGGGAATCAGTGAGCAGTTCTTC. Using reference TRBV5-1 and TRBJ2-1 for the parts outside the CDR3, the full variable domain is KAGVTQTPRYLIKTRGQQVTLSCSPISGHRSVSWYQQTPGQGLQFLFEYFSETQRNKGNFPGRFSGRQFSNSRSEMNVSTLELGDSALYLCASSTGLAGISEQFFGPGTRLTVL.

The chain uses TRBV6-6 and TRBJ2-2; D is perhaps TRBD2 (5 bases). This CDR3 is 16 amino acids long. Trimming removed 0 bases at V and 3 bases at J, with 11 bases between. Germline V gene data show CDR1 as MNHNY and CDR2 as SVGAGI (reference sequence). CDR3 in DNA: TGTGCCAGCAGTTACTCGATGACTACACACACCGGGGAGCTGTTTTTT. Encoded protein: CASSYSMTTHTGELFF.

The CDR3 loop reads CASSALTGYYDGYTF. The DNA for the CDR3 is TGTGCCAGCAGCGCCCTGACGGGGTATTATGATGGCTACACCTTC. The chain recombines TRBV7-2 with TRBJ1-2; no firm D call. CDR1 and CDR2 from the germline V gene are SGHTA and FQGNSA. V shed 5 bases and J shed 6 bases, with 19 bases lying between them. CDR3 size: 15 residues.

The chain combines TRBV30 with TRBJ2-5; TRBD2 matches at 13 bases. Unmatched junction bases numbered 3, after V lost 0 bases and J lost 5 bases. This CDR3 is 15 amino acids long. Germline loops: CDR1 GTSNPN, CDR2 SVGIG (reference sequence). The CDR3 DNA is TGTGCCTGGAGTGTTGGGACTAGCGGGGCGGAGACCCAGTACTTC. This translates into CAWSVGTSGAETQYF.

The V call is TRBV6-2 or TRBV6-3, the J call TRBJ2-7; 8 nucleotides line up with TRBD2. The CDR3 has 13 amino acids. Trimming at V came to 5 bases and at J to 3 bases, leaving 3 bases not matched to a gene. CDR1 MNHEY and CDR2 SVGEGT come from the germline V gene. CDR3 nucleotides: TGTGCCAGCAGTCCGGGGGGGAACTACGAGCAGTACTTC. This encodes CASSPGGNYEQYF.

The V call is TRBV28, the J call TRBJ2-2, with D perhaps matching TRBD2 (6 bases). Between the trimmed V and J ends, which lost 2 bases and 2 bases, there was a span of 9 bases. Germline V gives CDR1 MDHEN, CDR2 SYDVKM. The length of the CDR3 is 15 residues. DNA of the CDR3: TGTGCCAGCAGTTTAGGGGGGTTCAACACCGGGGAGCTGTTTTTT. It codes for CASSLGGFNTGELFF.

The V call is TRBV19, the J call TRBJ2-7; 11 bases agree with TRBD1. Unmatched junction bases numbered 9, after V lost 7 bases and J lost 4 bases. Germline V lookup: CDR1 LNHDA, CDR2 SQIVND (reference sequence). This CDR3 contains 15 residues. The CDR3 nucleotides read TGTGCCAGTACTCCGGCCGGGACAGGGGGATACGAGCAGTACTTC. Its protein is CASTPAGTGGYEQYF.

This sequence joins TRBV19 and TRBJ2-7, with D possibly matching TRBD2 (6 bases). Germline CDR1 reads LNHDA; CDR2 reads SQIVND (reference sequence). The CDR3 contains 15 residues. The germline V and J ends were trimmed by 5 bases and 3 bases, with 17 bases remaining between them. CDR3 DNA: TGTGCCAGTAGTTCCACCCTCGGGGGAAGCTACGAGCAGTACTTC. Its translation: CASSSTLGGSYEQYF.

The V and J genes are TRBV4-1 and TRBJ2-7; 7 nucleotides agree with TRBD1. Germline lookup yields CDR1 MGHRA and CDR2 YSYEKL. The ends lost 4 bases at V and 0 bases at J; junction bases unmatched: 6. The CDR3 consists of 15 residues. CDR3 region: CASSPGAGGSYEQYF. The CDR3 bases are TGCGCCAGCAGCCCTGGCGCAGGGGGCTCCTACGAGCAGTACTTC.

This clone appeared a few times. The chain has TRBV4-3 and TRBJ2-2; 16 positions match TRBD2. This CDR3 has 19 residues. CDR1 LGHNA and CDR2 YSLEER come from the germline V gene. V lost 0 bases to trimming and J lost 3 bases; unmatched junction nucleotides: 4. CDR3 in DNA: TGCGCCAGCAGCCAAGACCCGGGACTAGCGGGGGGGTACACCGGGGAGCTGTTTTTT. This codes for CASSQDPGLAGGYTGELFF.